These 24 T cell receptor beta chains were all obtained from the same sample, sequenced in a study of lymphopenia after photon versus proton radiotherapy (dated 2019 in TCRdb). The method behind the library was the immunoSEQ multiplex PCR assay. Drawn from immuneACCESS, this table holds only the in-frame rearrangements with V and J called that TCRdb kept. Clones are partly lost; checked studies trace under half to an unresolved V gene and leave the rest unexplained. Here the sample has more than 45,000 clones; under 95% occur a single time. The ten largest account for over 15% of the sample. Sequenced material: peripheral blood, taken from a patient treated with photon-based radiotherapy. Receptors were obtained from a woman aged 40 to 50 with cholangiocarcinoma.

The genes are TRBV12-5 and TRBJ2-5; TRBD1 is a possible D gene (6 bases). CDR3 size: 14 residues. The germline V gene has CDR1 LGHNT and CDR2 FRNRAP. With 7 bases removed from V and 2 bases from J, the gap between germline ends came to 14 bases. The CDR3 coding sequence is TGTGCTAGTGCGGATTCGACAGGACAAGAGACCCAGTACTTC. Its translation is CASADSTGQETQYF.

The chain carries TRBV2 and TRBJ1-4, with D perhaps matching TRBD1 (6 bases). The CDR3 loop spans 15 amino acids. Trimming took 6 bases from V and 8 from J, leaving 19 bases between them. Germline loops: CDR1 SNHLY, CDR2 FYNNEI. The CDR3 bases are TGTGCCAGCAGAGGCGGTACAGGGACGGGGGAAAAACTGTTTTTT. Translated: CASRGGTGTGEKLFF.

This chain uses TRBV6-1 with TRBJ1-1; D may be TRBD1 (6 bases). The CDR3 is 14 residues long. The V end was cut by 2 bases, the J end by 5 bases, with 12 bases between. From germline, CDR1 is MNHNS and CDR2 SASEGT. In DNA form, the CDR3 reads TGTGCCAGCAGTGAAAACAGGGTGGGGACTGAAGCTTTCTTT. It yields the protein CASSENRVGTEAFF.

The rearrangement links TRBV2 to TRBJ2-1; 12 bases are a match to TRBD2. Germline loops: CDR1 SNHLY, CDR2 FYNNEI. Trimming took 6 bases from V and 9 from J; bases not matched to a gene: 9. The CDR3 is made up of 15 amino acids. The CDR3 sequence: CASRPGTSGPTEQFF. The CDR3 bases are TGTGCCAGCAGACCCGGGACTAGCGGGCCGACTGAGCAGTTCTTC.

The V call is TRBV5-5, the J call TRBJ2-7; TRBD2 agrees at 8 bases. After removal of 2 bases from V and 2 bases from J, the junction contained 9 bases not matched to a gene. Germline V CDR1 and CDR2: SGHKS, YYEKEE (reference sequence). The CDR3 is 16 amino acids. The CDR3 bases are TGTGCCAGCAGCTTACTCAAACTAGCGGTCCCCTACGAGCAGTACTTC. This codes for CASSLLKLAVPYEQYF.

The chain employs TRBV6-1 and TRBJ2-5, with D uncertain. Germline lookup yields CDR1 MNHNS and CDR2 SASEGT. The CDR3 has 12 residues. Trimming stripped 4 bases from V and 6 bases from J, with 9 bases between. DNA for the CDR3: TGTGCCAGCAGTGTCGGATCAAAGACCCAGTACTTC. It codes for CASSVGSKTQYF.

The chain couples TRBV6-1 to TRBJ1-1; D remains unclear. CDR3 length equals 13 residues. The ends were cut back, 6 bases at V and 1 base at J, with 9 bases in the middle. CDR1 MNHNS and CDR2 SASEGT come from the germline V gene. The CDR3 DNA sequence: TGTGCCAGCAGGGCGGACGGGAACACTGAAGCTTTCTTT. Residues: CASRADGNTEAFF.

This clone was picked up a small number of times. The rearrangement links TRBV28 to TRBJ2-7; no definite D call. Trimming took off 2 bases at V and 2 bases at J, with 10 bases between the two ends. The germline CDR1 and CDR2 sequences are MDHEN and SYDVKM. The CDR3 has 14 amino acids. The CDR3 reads CASSLGSDAYEQYF. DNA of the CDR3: TGTGCCAGCAGTTTAGGGTCAGACGCCTACGAGCAGTACTTC.

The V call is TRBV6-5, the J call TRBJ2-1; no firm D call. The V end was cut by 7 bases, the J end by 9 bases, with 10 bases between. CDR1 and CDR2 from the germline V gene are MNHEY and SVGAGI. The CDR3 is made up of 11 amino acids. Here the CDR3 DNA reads TGTGCCAGCATTTCTAGATCTGAGCAGTTCTTC. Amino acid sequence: CASISRSEQFF.

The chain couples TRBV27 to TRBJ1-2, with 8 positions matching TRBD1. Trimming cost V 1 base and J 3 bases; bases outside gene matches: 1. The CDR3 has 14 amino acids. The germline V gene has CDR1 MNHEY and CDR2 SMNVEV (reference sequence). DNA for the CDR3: TGTGCCAGCAGTTTATACAGGGGGGACTATGGCTACACCTTC. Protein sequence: CASSLYRGDYGYTF.

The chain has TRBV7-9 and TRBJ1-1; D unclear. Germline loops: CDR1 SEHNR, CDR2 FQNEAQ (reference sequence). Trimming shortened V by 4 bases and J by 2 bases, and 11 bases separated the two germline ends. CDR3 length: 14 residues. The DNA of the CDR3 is TGTGCCAGCAGCTCTGGACCCAGCAACACTGAAGCTTTCTTT. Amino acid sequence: CASSSGPSNTEAFF.

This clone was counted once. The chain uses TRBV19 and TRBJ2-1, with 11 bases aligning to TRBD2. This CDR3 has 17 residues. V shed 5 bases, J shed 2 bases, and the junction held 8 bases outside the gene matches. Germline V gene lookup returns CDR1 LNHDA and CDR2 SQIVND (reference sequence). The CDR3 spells CASSPRTSGLTYNEQFF. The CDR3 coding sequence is TGTGCCAGTAGTCCCCGGACTAGCGGGCTCACCTACAATGAGCAGTTCTTC.

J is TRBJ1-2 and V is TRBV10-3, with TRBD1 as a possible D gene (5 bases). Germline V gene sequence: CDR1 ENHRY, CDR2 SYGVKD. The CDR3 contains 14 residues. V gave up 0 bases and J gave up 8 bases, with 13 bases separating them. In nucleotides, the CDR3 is TGTGCCATCAGTGAGTCTGATCAGGGCGGCGGCTACACCTTC. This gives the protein CAISESDQGGGYTF.

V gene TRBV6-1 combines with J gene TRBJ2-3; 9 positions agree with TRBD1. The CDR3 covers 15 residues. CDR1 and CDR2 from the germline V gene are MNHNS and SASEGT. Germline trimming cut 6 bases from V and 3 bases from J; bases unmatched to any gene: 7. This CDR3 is CASRTPDRGTDTQYF. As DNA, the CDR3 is TGTGCCAGCAGGACGCCGGACAGGGGAACAGATACGCAGTATTTT.

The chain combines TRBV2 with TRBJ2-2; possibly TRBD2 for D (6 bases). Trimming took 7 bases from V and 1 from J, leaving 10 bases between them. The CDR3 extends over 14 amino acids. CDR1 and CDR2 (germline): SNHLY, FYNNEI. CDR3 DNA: TGTGCCAGCAAGACTAGAGAGAACACCGGGGAGCTGTTTTTT. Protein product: CASKTRENTGELFF.

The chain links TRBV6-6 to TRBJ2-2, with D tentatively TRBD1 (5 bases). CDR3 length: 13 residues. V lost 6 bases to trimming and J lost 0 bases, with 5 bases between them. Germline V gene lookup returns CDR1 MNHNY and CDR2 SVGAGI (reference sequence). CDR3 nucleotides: TGTGCCAGCAGGGGGCCGAACACCGGGGAGCTGTTTTTT. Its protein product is CASRGPNTGELFF.

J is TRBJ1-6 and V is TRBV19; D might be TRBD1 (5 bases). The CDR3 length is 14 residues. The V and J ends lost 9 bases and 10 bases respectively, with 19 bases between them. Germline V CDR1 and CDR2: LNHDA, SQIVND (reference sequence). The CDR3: CASQGQGTNSPLHF. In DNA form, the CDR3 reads TGTGCCAGCCAAGGGCAGGGTACGAACTCACCCCTCCACTTT.

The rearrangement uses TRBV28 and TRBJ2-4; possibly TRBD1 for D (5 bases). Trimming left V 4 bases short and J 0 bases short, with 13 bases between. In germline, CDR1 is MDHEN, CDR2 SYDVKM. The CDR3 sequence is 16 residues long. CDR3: CASSSETALAKNIQYF. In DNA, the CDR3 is TGTGCCAGCAGTTCCGAGACAGCGCTAGCCAAAAACATTCAGTACTTC.

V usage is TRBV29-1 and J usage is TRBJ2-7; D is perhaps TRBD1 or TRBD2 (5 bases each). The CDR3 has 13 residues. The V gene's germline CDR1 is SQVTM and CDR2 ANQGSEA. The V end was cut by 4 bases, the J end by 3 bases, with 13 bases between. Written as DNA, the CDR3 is TGCAGCGTTGTGGGCAGGGACGGCTACGAGCAGTACTTC. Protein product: CSVVGRDGYEQYF.

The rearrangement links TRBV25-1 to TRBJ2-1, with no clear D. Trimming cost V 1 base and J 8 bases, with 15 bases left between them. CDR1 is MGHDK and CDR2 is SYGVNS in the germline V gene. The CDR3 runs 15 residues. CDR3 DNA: TGTGCCAGCAGTGAATCCACCGCCTTTAGATATGAGCAGTTCTTC. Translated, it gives CASSESTAFRYEQFF.

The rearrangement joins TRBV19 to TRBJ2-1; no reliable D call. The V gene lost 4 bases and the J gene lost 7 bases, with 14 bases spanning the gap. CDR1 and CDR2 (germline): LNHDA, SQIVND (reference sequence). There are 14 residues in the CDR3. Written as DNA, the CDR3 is TGTGCCAGTAGTACCCTTTCGGTGGGAAATGAGCAGTTCTTC. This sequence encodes CASSTLSVGNEQFF.

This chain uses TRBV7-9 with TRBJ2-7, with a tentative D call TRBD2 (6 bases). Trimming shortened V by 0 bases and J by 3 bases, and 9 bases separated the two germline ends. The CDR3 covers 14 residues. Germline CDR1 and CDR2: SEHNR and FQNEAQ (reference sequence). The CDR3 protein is CASSLAPGDYEQYF. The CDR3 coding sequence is TGTGCCAGCAGCTTAGCGCCGGGAGACTACGAGCAGTACTTC.

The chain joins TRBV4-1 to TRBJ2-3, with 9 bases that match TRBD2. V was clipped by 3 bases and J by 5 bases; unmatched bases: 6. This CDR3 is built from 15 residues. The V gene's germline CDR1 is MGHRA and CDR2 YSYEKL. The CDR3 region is CASSHSSGAGDTQYF. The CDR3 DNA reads TGCGCCAGCAGCCACTCTAGCGGGGCGGGAGATACGCAGTATTTT.

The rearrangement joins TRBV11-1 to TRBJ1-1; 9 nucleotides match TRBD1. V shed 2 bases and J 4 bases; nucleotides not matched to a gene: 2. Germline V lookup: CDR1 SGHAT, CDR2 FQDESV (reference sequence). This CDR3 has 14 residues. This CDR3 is CASSLPQGATEAFF. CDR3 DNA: TGTGCCAGCAGCTTACCACAGGGGGCCACTGAAGCTTTCTTT.